This TCR beta chain was sequenced for a study of blood T cell repertoires in COVID-19 (TCRdb year 2020). For context, the study as a whole: Samples from collaborators originated in the United States, Italy and Spain and spanned both the acute and convalescent phases of COVID-19. The samples were drawn from the first 160 participants of the ongoing ImmuneRACE study and from 950 to 1,500 subjects provided by 6 global collaborators. The repertoires were made available in a free public database intended to serve as a resource for research on the immune response to SARS-CoV-2. Nearly every sample came with metadata listing a de-identified subject ID, COVID-19 status, age in years and sex. The prospective study material was composed of cDNA or gDNA derived from T cells, B-cell-depleted T cells, or PBMCs. HLA class I and class II types, where available, came from metadata supplied by the sample provider rather than from assay-based typing. The dataset comprised deeply sampled blood TCRbeta repertoires from subjects exposed to, actively infected with, or recovered from COVID-19. Study-level results and caveats: Clinical and demographic metadata were provided uncurated, with the amount varying by source and participant.

About this clone itself: Its recognized antigen is unknown. There are no base qualities to consult, and no much larger clone falls within one base.

The CDR3 measures 15 amino acids from cysteine to phenylalanine. Solely the CDR3 DNA is kept, with 45 bases framed from the first base. CDR1 and CDR2, looked up from the germline V gene, are MDHEN and SYDVKM. The V end gives up 4 bases and the J end 4 bases, leaving 7 bases in the junction not matched to a gene. The immunoSEQ Assay, a bias-controlled multiplex PCR, was used to amplify TCRbeta CDR3 regions from genomic DNA. The original methods were these. Nucleated cell counts per sample were estimated from amplification of reference gene primers within the assay. Sequence reads were collapsed and filtered to measure the absolute abundance of every unique TCRbeta CDR3 rearrangement. For each sample, productive Simpson clonality was calculated by taking the square root of Simpson's diversity index across productive rearrangements. The clones in this table, taken by TCRdb from immuneACCESS, are in-frame only. Not every clone is retained; where verified, under half of the shortfall comes from an unresolved V gene, and the cause of the rest is unknown. The DNA was the basis for D and trimming; V, J and clone size are from that table. The sample table records roughly 700,000 clones; 90% of these occur just once. Of the sample, about 0.26% falls within the top ten clones.

Each collaborating institution followed its own protocols to collect whole blood in K2EDTA tubes. For TCRbeta analysis, collaborators shipped samples in one of three forms: frozen whole blood, isolated PBMCs, or DNA extracted from either of those sample types. The sequence joins TRBV28 to TRBJ2-7, and 10 junction bases match TRBD1. The TCR sequence derives from a woman under 30 with acute or convalescent COVID-19. Sequencing was carried out using peripheral blood. The DNA sequence is as follows: TGTGCCAGCAGTTCATCCGGGACAGGGGTATACGAGCAGTACTTC. It is translated as CASSSSGTGVYEQYF.